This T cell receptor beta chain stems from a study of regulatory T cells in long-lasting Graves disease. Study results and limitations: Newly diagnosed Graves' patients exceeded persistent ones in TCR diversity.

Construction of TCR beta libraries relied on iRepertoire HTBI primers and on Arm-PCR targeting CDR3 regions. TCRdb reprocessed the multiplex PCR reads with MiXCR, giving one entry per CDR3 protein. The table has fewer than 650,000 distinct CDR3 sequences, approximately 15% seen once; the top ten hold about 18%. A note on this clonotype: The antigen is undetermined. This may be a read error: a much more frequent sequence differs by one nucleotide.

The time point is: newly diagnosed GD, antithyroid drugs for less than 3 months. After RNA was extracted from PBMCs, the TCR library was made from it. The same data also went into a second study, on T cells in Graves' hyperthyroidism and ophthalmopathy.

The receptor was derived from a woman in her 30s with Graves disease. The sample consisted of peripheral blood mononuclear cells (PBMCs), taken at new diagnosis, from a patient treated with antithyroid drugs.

This chain's CDR3 is CASGTRLGTLASEQFF. In DNA form, the CDR3 reads TGTGCCAGCGGTACCCGACTAGGTACACTGGCGAGTGAGCAGTTCTTC. The chain has TRBV6-1 and TRBJ2-1, with a tentative D call TRBD2 (6 bases). This CDR3 is built from 16 residues. V dropped 8 bases and J dropped 9 bases, with 26 bases sitting between them. CDR1 is MNHNS and CDR2 is SASEGT in the germline V gene.